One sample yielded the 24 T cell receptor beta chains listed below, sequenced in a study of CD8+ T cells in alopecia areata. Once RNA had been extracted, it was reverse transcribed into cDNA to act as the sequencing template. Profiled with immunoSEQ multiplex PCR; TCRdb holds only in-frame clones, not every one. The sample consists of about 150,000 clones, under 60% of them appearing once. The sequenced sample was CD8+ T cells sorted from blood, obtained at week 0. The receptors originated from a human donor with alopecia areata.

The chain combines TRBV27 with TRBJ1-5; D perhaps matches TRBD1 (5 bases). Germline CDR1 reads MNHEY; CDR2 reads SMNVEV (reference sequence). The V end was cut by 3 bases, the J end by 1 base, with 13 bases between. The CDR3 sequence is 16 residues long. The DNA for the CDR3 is TGTGCCAGCAGTTTCTCCATGGGGGACAGCAATCAGCCCCAGCATTTT. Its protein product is CASSFSMGDSNQPQHF.

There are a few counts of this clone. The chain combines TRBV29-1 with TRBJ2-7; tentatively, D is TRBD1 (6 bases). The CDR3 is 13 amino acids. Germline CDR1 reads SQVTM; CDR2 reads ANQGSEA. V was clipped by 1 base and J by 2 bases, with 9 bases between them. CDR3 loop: CSVEVTGTYEQYF. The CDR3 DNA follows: TGCAGCGTTGAAGTCACAGGGACCTACGAGCAGTACTTC.

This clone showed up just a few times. The CDR3: CAISEKKFTDTQYF. Here the CDR3 DNA reads TGTGCCATCAGTGAGAAGAAGTTCACAGATACGCAGTATTTT. The rearrangement joins TRBV10-3 to TRBJ2-3; D remains unclear. In germline, CDR1 is ENHRY, CDR2 SYGVKD. Trimming shortened V by 2 bases and J by 2 bases, and 8 bases separated the two germline ends. The CDR3 is made up of 14 amino acids.

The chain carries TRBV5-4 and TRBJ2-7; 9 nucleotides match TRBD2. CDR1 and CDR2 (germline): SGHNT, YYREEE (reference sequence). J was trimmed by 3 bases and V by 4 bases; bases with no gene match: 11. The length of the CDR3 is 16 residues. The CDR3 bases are TGTGCCAGCAGCCCGCTCGGCGCGGGGGGGCTCTACGAGCAGTACTTC. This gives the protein CASSPLGAGGLYEQYF.

The CDR3 DNA follows: TGCGCCAGCAGCCCCAACAGGGGAGGTTCCTACAATGAGCAGTTCTTC. Its translation is CASSPNRGGSYNEQFF. The chain joins TRBV4-3 to TRBJ2-1; D might be TRBD1 (7 bases). This CDR3 contains 16 residues. V gave up 4 bases and J gave up 1 base, with 14 bases separating them. CDR1 and CDR2 from the germline V gene are LGHNA and YSLEER.

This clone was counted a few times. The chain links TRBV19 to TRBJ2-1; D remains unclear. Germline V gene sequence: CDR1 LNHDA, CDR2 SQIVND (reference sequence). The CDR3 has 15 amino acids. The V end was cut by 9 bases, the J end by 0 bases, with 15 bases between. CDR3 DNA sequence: TGTGCCAGCAGACCGTCCGTTTCCTCCTACAATGAGCAGTTCTTC. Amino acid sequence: CASRPSVSSYNEQFF.

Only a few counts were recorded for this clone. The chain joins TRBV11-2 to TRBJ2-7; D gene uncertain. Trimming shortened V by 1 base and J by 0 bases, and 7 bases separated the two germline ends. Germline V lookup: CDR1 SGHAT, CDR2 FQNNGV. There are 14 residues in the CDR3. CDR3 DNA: TGTGCCAGCAGCTTAGGGGGAAACTCCTACGAGCAGTACTTC. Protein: CASSLGGNSYEQYF.

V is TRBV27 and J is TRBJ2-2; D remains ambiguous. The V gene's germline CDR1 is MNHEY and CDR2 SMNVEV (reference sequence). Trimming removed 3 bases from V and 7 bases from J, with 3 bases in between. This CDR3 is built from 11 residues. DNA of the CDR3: TGTGCCAGCAGTTTGTTCGGGGAGCTGTTTTTT. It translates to CASSLFGELFF.

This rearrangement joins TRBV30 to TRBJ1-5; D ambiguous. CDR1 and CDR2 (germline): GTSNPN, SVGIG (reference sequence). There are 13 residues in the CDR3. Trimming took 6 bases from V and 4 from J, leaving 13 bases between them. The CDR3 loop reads CACQNTENQPQHF. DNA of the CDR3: TGTGCCTGCCAAAATACAGAAAATCAGCCCCAGCATTTT.

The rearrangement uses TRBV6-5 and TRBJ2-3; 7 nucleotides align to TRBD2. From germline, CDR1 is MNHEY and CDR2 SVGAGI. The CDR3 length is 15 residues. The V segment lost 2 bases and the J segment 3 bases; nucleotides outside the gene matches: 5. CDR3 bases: TGTGCCAGCAGTTACACGTGGGGGGGAACAGATACGCAGTATTTT. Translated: CASSYTWGGTDTQYF.

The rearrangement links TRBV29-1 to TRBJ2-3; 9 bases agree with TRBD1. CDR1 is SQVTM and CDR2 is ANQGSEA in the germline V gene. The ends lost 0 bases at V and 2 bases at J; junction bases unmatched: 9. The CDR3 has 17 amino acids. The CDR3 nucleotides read TGCAGCGTTGAAGATCCTGGGGACAGGGACTCCACAGATACGCAGTATTTT. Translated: CSVEDPGDRDSTDTQYF.

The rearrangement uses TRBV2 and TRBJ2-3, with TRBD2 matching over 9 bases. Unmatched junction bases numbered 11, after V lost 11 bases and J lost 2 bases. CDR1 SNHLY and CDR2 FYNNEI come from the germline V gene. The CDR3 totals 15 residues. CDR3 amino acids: CAARSGGPSTDTQYF. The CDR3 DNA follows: TGTGCCGCCCGGAGCGGGGGGCCGTCCACAGATACGCAGTATTTT.

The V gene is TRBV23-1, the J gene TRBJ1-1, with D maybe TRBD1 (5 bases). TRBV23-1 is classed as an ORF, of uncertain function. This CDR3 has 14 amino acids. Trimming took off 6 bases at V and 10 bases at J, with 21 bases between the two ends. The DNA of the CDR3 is TGCGCCAGCAGACATCGGGGCCCCTCGTGCGGAGCTTTCTTT. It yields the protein CASRHRGPSCGAFF.

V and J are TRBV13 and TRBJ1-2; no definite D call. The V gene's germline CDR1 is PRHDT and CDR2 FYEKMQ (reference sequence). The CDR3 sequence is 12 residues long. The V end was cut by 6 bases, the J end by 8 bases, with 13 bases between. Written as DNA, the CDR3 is TGTGCCAGCAGTTCGGGAACCCGCGGCTACACCTTC. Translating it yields CASSSGTRGYTF.

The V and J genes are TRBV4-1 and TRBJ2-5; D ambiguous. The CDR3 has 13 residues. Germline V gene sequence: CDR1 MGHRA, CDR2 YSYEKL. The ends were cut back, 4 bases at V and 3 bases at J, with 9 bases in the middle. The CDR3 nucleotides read TGCGCCAGCAGCCTTCGGACGGAAGAGACCCAGTACTTC. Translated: CASSLRTEETQYF.

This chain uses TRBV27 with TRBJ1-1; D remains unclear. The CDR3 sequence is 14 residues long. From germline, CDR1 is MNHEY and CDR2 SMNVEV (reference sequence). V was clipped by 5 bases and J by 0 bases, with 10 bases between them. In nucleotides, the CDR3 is TGTGCCAGCAGTCCGGGCCGCATGAACACTGAAGCTTTCTTT. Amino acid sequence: CASSPGRMNTEAFF.

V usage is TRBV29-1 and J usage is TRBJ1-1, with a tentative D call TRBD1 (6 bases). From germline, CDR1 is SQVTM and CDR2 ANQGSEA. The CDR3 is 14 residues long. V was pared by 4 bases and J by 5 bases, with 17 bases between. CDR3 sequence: CSVVGGDQGTEAFF. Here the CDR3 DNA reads TGCAGCGTTGTAGGGGGGGACCAAGGAACTGAAGCTTTCTTT. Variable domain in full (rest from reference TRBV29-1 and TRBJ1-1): SAVISQKPSRDICQRGTSLTIQCQVDSQVTMMFWYRQQPGQSLTLIATANQGSEATYESGFVIDKFPISRPNLTFSTLTVSNMSPEDSSIYLCSVVGGDQGTEAFFGQGTRLTVV.

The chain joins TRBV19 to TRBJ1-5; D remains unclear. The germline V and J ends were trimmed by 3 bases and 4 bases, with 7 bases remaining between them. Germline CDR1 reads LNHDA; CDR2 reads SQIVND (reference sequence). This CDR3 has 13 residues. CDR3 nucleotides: TGTGCCAGTAGTATCAGGTTGAATCAGCCCCAGCATTTT. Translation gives CASSIRLNQPQHF.

The CDR3 nucleotides are TGTGCCAGTAGCGACGGTGGGTACAATGAGCAGTTCTTC. Its protein is CASSDGGYNEQFF. The genes are TRBV19 and TRBJ2-1; no firm D call. This CDR3 is built from 13 residues. Germline V gene sequence: CDR1 LNHDA, CDR2 SQIVND (reference sequence). The germline V and J ends were trimmed by 6 bases and 4 bases, with 10 bases remaining between them.

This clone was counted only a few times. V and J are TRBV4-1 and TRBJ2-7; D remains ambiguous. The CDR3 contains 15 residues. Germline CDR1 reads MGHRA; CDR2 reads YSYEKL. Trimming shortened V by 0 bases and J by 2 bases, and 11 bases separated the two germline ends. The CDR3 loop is CASSQDVSAPYEQYF. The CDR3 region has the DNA TGCGCCAGCAGCCAAGATGTCTCGGCCCCCTACGAGCAGTACTTC.

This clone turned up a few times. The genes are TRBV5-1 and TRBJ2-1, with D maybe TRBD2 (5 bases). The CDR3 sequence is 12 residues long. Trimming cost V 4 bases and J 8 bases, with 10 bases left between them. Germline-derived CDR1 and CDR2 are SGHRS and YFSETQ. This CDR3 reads CASSRTEDEQFF. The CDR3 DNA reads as TGCGCCAGCAGCAGGACTGAGGATGAGCAGTTCTTC. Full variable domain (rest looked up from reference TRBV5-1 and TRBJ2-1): KAGVTQTPRYLIKTRGQQVTLSCSPISGHRSVSWYQQTPGQGLQFLFEYFSETQRNKGNFPGRFSGRQFSNSRSEMNVSTLELGDSALYLCASSRTEDEQFFGPGTRLTVL.

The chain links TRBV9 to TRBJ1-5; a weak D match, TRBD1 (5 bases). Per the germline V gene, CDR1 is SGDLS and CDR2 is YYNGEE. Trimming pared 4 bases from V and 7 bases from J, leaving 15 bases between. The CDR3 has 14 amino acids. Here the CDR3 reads CASSPGAGGQPQHF. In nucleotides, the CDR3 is TGTGCCAGCAGCCCTGGGGCAGGCGGGCAGCCCCAGCATTTT.

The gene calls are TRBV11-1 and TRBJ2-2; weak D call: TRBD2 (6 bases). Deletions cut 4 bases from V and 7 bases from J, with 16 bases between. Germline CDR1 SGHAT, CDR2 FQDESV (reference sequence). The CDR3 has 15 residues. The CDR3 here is CASSSRAGPIGELFF. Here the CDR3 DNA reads TGTGCCAGCAGCTCCCGCGCGGGGCCGATCGGGGAGCTGTTTTTT.

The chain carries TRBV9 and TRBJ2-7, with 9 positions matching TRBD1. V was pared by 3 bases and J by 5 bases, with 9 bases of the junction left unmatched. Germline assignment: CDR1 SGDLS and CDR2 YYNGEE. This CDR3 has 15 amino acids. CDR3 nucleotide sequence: TGTGCCAGCAGCGAAAGGGACAGGGCCCGAGACGAGCAGTACTTC. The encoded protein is CASSERDRARDEQYF.